These 6 T cell receptor beta chains originate from one sample sequenced in a study of graft-versus-host responses after intestinal transplantation. Lymphocytes from graft epithelium and lamina propria were isolated. Assay: immunoSEQ multiplex PCR; the TCRdb copy retains only in-frame clones and omits some. The sample records 50,000 to 75,000 clones, around 90% being singletons. This sample comprised ileum tissue, obtained less than 400 days after transplant. These receptors were obtained from a human patient who received an intestinal transplant, so some T cells may come from the graft donor.

The chain links TRBV6-1 to TRBJ2-7, with TRBD2 matching 10 bases. The CDR3 has 16 residues. Trimming took 4 bases from V and 0 from J; bases not matched to a gene: 6. CDR1 and CDR2 from the germline V gene are MNHNS and SASEGT. CDR3 nucleotides: TGTGCCAGCAGTGGACCTAGCGGGGGCAACTCCTACGAGCAGTACTTC. Translation: CASSGPSGGNSYEQYF.

V gene TRBV11-2 combines with J gene TRBJ2-2; D is ambiguous. V lost 1 base and J 5 bases, leaving 2 bases between the germline ends. This CDR3 comprises 12 residues. Per the germline V gene, CDR1 is SGHAT and CDR2 is FQNNGV. This CDR3 is CASSLGTGELFF. CDR3 coding DNA: TGTGCCAGCAGCTTAGGTACCGGGGAGCTGTTTTTT. Supplemented by reference TRBV11-2 and TRBJ2-2, the full variable domain reads EAGVAQSPRYKIIEKRQSVAFWCNPISGHATLYWYQQILGQGPKLLIQFQNNGVVDDSQLPKDRFSAERLKGVDSTLKIQPAKLEDSAVYLCASSLGTGELFFGEGSRLTVL.

A few counts support this clone. The rearrangement uses TRBV7-9 and TRBJ2-1; no clear D gene. The CDR3 covers 11 residues. Per the germline V gene, CDR1 is SEHNR and CDR2 is FQNEAQ (reference sequence). V was trimmed by 3 bases and J by 7 bases, leaving 4 bases between them. The CDR3 spells CASSFRNEQFF. CDR3 sequence (DNA): TGTGCCAGCAGCTTTAGGAATGAGCAGTTCTTC.

The rearrangement links TRBV13 to TRBJ2-7; D is ambiguous. V lost 1 base, J lost 0 bases, and 1 base lay in between. The CDR3 sequence is 12 residues long. CDR1 is PRHDT, CDR2 FYEKMQ, per germline (reference sequence). The CDR3 DNA reads as TGTGCCAGCAGCTTAGCCTCCTACGAGCAGTACTTC. Amino acid sequence: CASSLASYEQYF.

This rearrangement joins TRBV18 to TRBJ2-2; either TRBD1 or TRBD2 may supply D (6 bases each). Trimming cost V 6 bases and J 9 bases, with 17 bases left between them. In germline, CDR1 is KGHSH, CDR2 LQKENI. The CDR3 is 14 amino acids. The CDR3 region has the DNA TGTGCCAGCTCCCCCACAGGGAGGACCAGGGAGCTGTTTTTT. It yields the protein CASSPTGRTRELFF.

The chain has TRBV18 and TRBJ1-1, with D unclear. Trimming stripped 1 base from V and 5 bases from J, with 11 bases between. Germline values: CDR1 KGHSH, CDR2 LQKENI. This CDR3 is 14 amino acids long. The CDR3 reads CASSPQGALTEAFF. The CDR3 region has the DNA TGTGCCAGCTCACCACAGGGCGCCCTAACTGAAGCTTTCTTT.